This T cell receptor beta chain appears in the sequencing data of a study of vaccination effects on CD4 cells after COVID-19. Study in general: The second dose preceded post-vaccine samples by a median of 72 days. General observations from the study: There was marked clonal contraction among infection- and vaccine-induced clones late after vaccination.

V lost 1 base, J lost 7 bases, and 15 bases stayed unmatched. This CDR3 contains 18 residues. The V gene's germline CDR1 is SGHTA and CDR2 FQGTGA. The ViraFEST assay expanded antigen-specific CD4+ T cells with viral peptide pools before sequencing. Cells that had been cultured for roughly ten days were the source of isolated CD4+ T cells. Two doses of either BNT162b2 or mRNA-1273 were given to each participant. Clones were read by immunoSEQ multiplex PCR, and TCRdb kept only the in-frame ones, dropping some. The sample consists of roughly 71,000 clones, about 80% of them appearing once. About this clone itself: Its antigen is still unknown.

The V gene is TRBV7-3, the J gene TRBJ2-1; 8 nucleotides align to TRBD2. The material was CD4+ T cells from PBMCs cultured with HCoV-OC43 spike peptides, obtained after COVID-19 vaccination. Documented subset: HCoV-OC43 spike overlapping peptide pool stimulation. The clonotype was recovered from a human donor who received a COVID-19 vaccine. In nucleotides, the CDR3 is TGTGCCAGCAGCTTAAAGGGCCGACTCCTCGGGGGGGTAAATGAGCAGTTCTTC. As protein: CASSLKGRLLGGVNEQFF.